These 20 T cell receptor beta chains were sequenced from one sample in a study of cytomegalovirus exposure and HLA in healthy donors. Vbeta (60) and Jbeta (13) primers were used in the PCR. The table came from immunoSEQ multiplex PCR; TCRdb's copy has only in-frame clones and leaves some out. The table has 130,000 to 150,000 clones, approximately 80% seen once. The sequencing input was PBMCs. All receptors derive from a woman between 18 and 29 years old in good health and CMV-seropositive.

The chain has TRBV28 and TRBJ1-4; TRBD1 matches at 10 bases. The length of the CDR3 is 15 residues. Germline V CDR1 and CDR2: MDHEN, SYDVKM. J lost 7 bases, V lost 6 bases, and 8 bases had no gene match. The CDR3 here is CASSGGTGVLEKLFF. The CDR3 DNA follows: TGTGCCAGCAGCGGCGGGACAGGGGTACTTGAAAAACTGTTTTTT.

The V and J genes are TRBV5-1 and TRBJ1-2, with a tentative D call TRBD1 (6 bases). V was cut by 4 bases and J by 7 bases, with 17 bases left in between. Germline CDR1 and CDR2: SGHRS and YFSETQ. The CDR3 covers 14 residues. The CDR3 spells CASSANRDVTGYTF. Here the CDR3 DNA reads TGCGCCAGCAGCGCCAACAGGGATGTAACTGGCTACACCTTC.

J is TRBJ2-1 and V is TRBV19, with 9 positions matching TRBD2. Germline V lookup: CDR1 LNHDA, CDR2 SQIVND (reference sequence). The ends lost 7 bases at V and 3 bases at J; junction bases unmatched: 7. The CDR3 is 15 amino acids. CDR3 sequence: CASNPLRGGYNEQFF. The CDR3 coding sequence is TGTGCCAGTAATCCTCTGCGGGGGGGCTACAATGAGCAGTTCTTC.

This clone appeared a few times. The genes are TRBV18 and TRBJ1-6; 8 bases match TRBD1. This CDR3 has 16 residues. Germline trimming cut 3 bases from V and 10 bases from J; bases unmatched to any gene: 11. CDR1 and CDR2 (germline): KGHSH, LQKENI. The CDR3 region is CASSPPHDRGRSPLHF. The CDR3 DNA reads as TGTGCCAGCTCACCCCCCCACGACAGGGGTCGCTCACCCCTCCACTTT.

The chain employs TRBV5-1 and TRBJ1-3; possible D gene TRBD1, 6 bases. V was trimmed by 5 bases and J by 3 bases, leaving 18 bases between them. From germline, CDR1 is SGHRS and CDR2 YFSETQ. The CDR3 runs 16 residues. The CDR3 sequence: CASRPTAGVDGNTIYF. The CDR3 coding sequence is TGCGCCAGCAGACCCACGGCAGGGGTCGATGGAAACACCATATATTTT. Full variable domain (missing parts from reference TRBV5-1 and TRBJ1-3): KAGVTQTPRYLIKTRGQQVTLSCSPISGHRSVSWYQQTPGQGLQFLFEYFSETQRNKGNFPGRFSGRQFSNSRSEMNVSTLELGDSALYLCASRPTAGVDGNTIYFGEGSWLTVV.

In its sample, this clone was seen a few times. This sequence joins TRBV7-9 and TRBJ1-2; 11 nucleotides align to TRBD1. The CDR3 is 19 residues long. J was trimmed by 4 bases and V by 4 bases; bases with no gene match: 17. The V gene's germline CDR1 is SEHNR and CDR2 FQNEAQ (reference sequence). The CDR3 is CASSSHLYRDRGTTYGYTF. In DNA form, the CDR3 reads TGTGCCAGCAGCTCGCACCTCTACCGGGACAGGGGGACCACCTATGGCTACACCTTC.

The count of this clone is one. CDR3 protein: CASSMNGEAHTDTQYF. CDR3 sequence (DNA): TGTGCCAGTAGTATGAACGGGGAAGCCCACACAGATACGCAGTATTTT. The chain has TRBV19 and TRBJ2-3; maybe TRBD2 (5 bases). CDR1 and CDR2 from the germline V gene are LNHDA and SQIVND (reference sequence). CDR3 length equals 16 residues. Between the trimmed V and J ends, which lost 3 bases and 2 bases, there was a span of 15 bases. The whole variable domain, remainder taken from reference TRBV19 and TRBJ2-3, is DGGITQSPKYLFRKEGQNVTLSCEQNLNHDAMYWYRQDPGQGLRLIYYSQIVNDFQKGDIAEGYSVSREKKESFPLTVTSAQKNPTAFYLCASSMNGEAHTDTQYFGPGTRLTVL.

Written as DNA, the CDR3 is TGCGCCAGCAGCTTGGTAGGGGTTGGCACAGATACGCAGTATTTT. Translated, it gives CASSLVGVGTDTQYF. The chain has TRBV5-1 and TRBJ2-3; D possibly corresponds to TRBD1 (5 bases). CDR1 and CDR2 (germline): SGHRS, YFSETQ. V was clipped by 0 bases and J by 1 base, with 9 bases between them. This CDR3 spans 15 amino acids.

V is TRBV30 and J is TRBJ2-1, with TRBD1 matching 9 bases. V dropped 1 base and J dropped 7; count of bases not matched to a gene: 11. The CDR3 consists of 16 residues. Per germline, CDR1 GTSNPN and CDR2 SVGIG (reference sequence). The CDR3, as DNA: TGTGCCTGGAGTGCCGGAACAGGGGGCCGAGGGAATGAGCAGTTCTTC. It yields the protein CAWSAGTGGRGNEQFF.

This rearrangement joins TRBV10-3 to TRBJ1-1; 8 bases are a match to TRBD1. From germline, CDR1 is ENHRY and CDR2 SYGVKD. The trim removed 11 bases at V and 3 bases at J, leaving 5 bases unmatched. The CDR3 covers 12 residues. CDR3: CAAGGLYTEAFF. CDR3 DNA: TGTGCCGCAGGGGGCTTGTACACTGAAGCTTTCTTT.

This clone was detected a few times. This rearrangement joins TRBV7-2 to TRBJ1-2; 8 nucleotides align to TRBD1. Germline V gene data show CDR1 as SGHTA and CDR2 as FQGNSA. This CDR3 contains 14 residues. J lost 4 bases, V lost 5 bases, and 6 bases had no gene match. The CDR3 protein is CASSPQGAVYGYTF. The CDR3 bases are TGTGCCAGCAGCCCCCAGGGGGCCGTCTATGGCTACACCTTC.

There are a few counts of this clone. The chain links TRBV18 to TRBJ1-1; tentatively, D is TRBD1 (5 bases). This CDR3 has 15 residues. The V and J ends lost 3 bases and 3 bases respectively, with 14 bases between them. Germline V gene data show CDR1 as KGHSH and CDR2 as LQKENI. The CDR3 is CASSPYQGSDTEAFF. The CDR3 region has the DNA TGTGCCAGCTCACCCTATCAGGGAAGTGACACTGAAGCTTTCTTT.

The gene calls are TRBV14 and TRBJ1-2; possible D gene TRBD1, 5 bases. The CDR3 totals 17 residues. The V gene's germline CDR1 is SGHDN and CDR2 FVKESK. Deletions cut 4 bases from V and 6 bases from J, with 24 bases between. The chain's CDR3 is CASSPGQAGDWWNGYTF. In DNA form, the CDR3 reads TGTGCCAGCAGCCCGGGCCAGGCGGGGGACTGGTGGAATGGCTACACCTTC.

This chain connects TRBV28 to TRBJ2-7; D gene uncertain. Trimming pared 1 base from V and 4 bases from J, leaving 8 bases between. CDR3 length: 13 residues. Germline lookup yields CDR1 MDHEN and CDR2 SYDVKM. The CDR3 sequence: CASSLLDKYEQYF. The CDR3 DNA reads TGTGCCAGCAGTTTATTAGACAAATACGAGCAGTACTTC.

The rearrangement links TRBV7-8 to TRBJ1-2; weak D call: TRBD1 (6 bases). The V and J ends lost 6 bases and 4 bases respectively, with 12 bases between them. In germline, CDR1 is SGHVS, CDR2 FQNEAQ. The CDR3 is 13 amino acids. The CDR3 here is CASSSTGSYGYTF. The CDR3 DNA sequence: TGTGCCAGCAGTTCTACAGGGAGCTATGGCTACACCTTC.

The chain uses TRBV5-1 and TRBJ2-5, with 10 bases fitting TRBD2. Per the germline V gene, CDR1 is SGHRS and CDR2 is YFSETQ. The CDR3 runs 16 residues. V lost 4 bases, J lost 2 bases, and 8 bases stayed unmatched. The CDR3 here is CASSILLAGRQETQYF. The CDR3 coding sequence is TGCGCCAGCAGCATACTACTAGCGGGGCGGCAAGAGACCCAGTACTTC. The full variable domain, in which reference TRBV5-1 and TRBJ2-5 provide the parts outside the CDR3, is KAGVTQTPRYLIKTRGQQVTLSCSPISGHRSVSWYQQTPGQGLQFLFEYFSETQRNKGNFPGRFSGRQFSNSRSEMNVSTLELGDSALYLCASSILLAGRQETQYFGPGTRLLVL.

Comments on this clone: The same CDR3 is also encoded by other DNA sequences in this sample. The chain combines TRBV5-1 with TRBJ2-2; 7 bases are shared with TRBD1. The junction had 5 bases not matched to a gene; V was cut back by 4 bases and J by 5 bases. Germline-derived CDR1 and CDR2 are SGHRS and YFSETQ. The CDR3 spans 14 residues. The CDR3 here is CASSVGGGTGELFF. The CDR3 nucleotides are TGCGCCAGCAGCGTAGGGGGCGGTACCGGGGAGCTGTTTTTT.

The chain joins TRBV9 to TRBJ1-6; TRBD1 is a possible D gene (6 bases). This CDR3 has 16 residues. V was shortened by 0 bases and J by 5 bases, with 12 bases between the two germline ends. Germline CDR1 is SGDLS and CDR2 is YYNGEE. The CDR3 loop is CASSVGPRGHNSPLHF. The CDR3 DNA reads as TGTGCCAGCAGCGTAGGACCCAGGGGCCATAATTCACCCCTCCACTTT.

V and J are TRBV6-1 and TRBJ2-7; maybe TRBD1 (5 bases). The CDR3 extends over 15 amino acids. Trimming removed 0 bases from V and 1 base from J, with 10 bases in between. Germline values: CDR1 MNHNS, CDR2 SASEGT. CDR3 nucleotides: TGTGCCAGCAGTGAAGCGAAGGGGTTTTCCTACGAGCAGTACTTC. Protein sequence: CASSEAKGFSYEQYF.

The gene calls are TRBV9 and TRBJ2-1; TRBD1 aligns across 11 bases. J lost 6 bases, V lost 0 bases, and 5 bases had no gene match. The CDR3 contains 16 residues. Germline V CDR1 and CDR2: SGDLS, YYNGEE. This CDR3 is CASSVEDRGLVNEQFF. CDR3 bases: TGTGCCAGCAGCGTAGAGGACAGGGGGCTAGTCAATGAGCAGTTCTTC.